The 20 T cell receptor beta chains reported below all come from one sample, sequenced in a study of blood T cell repertoires in COVID-19. Only in-frame clones appear in the TCRdb table, and some are missing; sequencing was by immunoSEQ multiplex PCR. This sample carries under 150,000 clones, 77% of them seen once, and the ten largest clones take 9% to 10%. The material sequenced was peripheral blood. Receptors originate from a woman aged 50 to 60 with active or convalescent COVID-19.

DNA of the CDR3: TGTGCCAGCAGCGTAGGAACTAGCGGGGGGCAAAGTGAGCAGTTCTTC. Its protein is CASSVGTSGGQSEQFF. This rearrangement joins TRBV9 to TRBJ2-1, with 12 bases aligning to TRBD2. J gave up 9 bases and V 0 bases, and 7 bases lay outside the gene matches. Germline V CDR1 and CDR2: SGDLS, YYNGEE. The CDR3 is 16 amino acids.

The chain combines TRBV16 with TRBJ1-1, with TRBD1 matching over 8 bases. From germline, CDR1 is KGHSY and CDR2 FQNENV. The V gene end was trimmed by 4 bases and the J gene end by 8 bases; junction bases not matched to a gene: 3. The CDR3 runs 12 residues. The CDR3 DNA reads TGTGCCAGCAGCCCGCGGACAGGGGAAGCTTTCTTT. Protein product: CASSPRTGEAFF.

The chain carries TRBV18 and TRBJ2-7, with TRBD1 matching 10 bases. Germline V gene sequence: CDR1 KGHSH, CDR2 LQKENI. Trimming cost V 3 bases and J 3 bases; bases outside gene matches: 5. The CDR3 length is 15 residues. The CDR3 loop reads CASSPATGGLYEQYF. In DNA, the CDR3 is TGTGCCAGCTCACCCGCGACAGGGGGCCTCTACGAGCAGTACTTC.

The chain joins TRBV19 to TRBJ2-5, with 9 bases matching TRBD1. CDR3 length: 17 amino acids. Germline V lookup: CDR1 LNHDA, CDR2 SQIVND (reference sequence). V dropped 3 bases and J dropped 6; count of bases not matched to a gene: 14. The CDR3 DNA follows: TGTGCCAGTAGTATCGACCTCTCCCGGGACAGGGATAAGACCCAGTACTTC. Protein product: CASSIDLSRDRDKTQYF.

The chain joins TRBV19 to TRBJ1-3; the D gene is possibly TRBD1 (5 bases). V dropped 6 bases and J dropped 2 bases, with 14 bases sitting between them. The CDR3 has 15 amino acids. In germline, CDR1 is LNHDA, CDR2 SQIVND (reference sequence). In DNA, the CDR3 is TGTGCCAGTAGCTCCTGGGGGGAAGCTGGAAACACCATATATTTT. The encoded protein is CASSSWGEAGNTIYF.

The V gene is TRBV30, the J gene TRBJ2-3; the match to TRBD1 covers 9 bases. The CDR3 has 15 amino acids. Germline V gives CDR1 GTSNPN, CDR2 SVGIG (reference sequence). The V gene end was trimmed by 3 bases and the J gene end by 0 bases; junction bases not matched to a gene: 4. In nucleotides, the CDR3 is TGTGCCTGGAGCGACGGACAGGGGAGCACAGATACGCAGTATTTT. This codes for CAWSDGQGSTDTQYF.

This chain links TRBV10-3 with TRBJ2-5; 10 bases match TRBD2. Germline V gene data show CDR1 as ENHRY and CDR2 as SYGVKD. This CDR3 has 17 amino acids. The V segment lost 3 bases and the J segment 2 bases; nucleotides outside the gene matches: 9. The CDR3 is CAISDPPGLAPQETQYF. The CDR3 nucleotides are TGTGCCATCAGTGACCCACCGGGACTAGCGCCACAAGAGACCCAGTACTTC.

The V call is TRBV5-5, the J call TRBJ2-2; D gene ambiguous. This CDR3 has 14 residues. V lost 0 bases, J lost 5 bases, and 8 bases lay in between. CDR1 is SGHKS and CDR2 is YYEKEE in the germline V gene (reference sequence). CDR3 amino acids: CASSLAVYTGELFF. DNA of the CDR3: TGTGCCAGCAGCTTGGCAGTGTATACCGGGGAGCTGTTTTTT.

The CDR3 is CASSRDRGNTDTQYF. The CDR3 coding sequence is TGTGCCAGCAGCAGGGACAGGGGAAACACAGATACGCAGTATTTT. J is TRBJ2-3 and V is TRBV7-3; the match to TRBD1 covers 10 bases. CDR1 and CDR2 from the germline V gene are SGHTA and FQGTGA. The CDR3 spans 15 residues. V was clipped by 5 bases and J by 2 bases; unmatched bases: 4.

The chain is built from TRBV5-1 and TRBJ2-4; TRBD2 is a possible D gene (6 bases). The germline V gene has CDR1 SGHRS and CDR2 YFSETQ. CDR3 length: 15 amino acids. V gave up 0 bases and J gave up 6 bases, with 13 bases separating them. The CDR3 sequence is CASSLAGGHGNIQYF. As DNA, the CDR3 is TGCGCCAGCAGCTTGGCCGGGGGTCATGGAAACATTCAGTACTTC.

This clone appeared once. The chain combines TRBV18 with TRBJ2-6; D gene ambiguous. Germline values: CDR1 KGHSH, CDR2 LQKENI. The CDR3 is 16 amino acids. V lost 3 bases to trimming and J lost 1 base, with 10 bases between them. CDR3 in DNA: TGTGCCAGCTCACCCTCAGGTGGGTCTGGGGCCAACGTCCTGACTTTC. This translates into CASSPSGGSGANVLTF.

This chain links TRBV18 with TRBJ2-2, with D perhaps TRBD2 (6 bases). Trimming pared 5 bases from V and 0 bases from J, leaving 13 bases between. This CDR3 comprises 16 residues. Germline loops: CDR1 KGHSH, CDR2 LQKENI. The CDR3 loop is CASSTREYSNTGELFF. CDR3 nucleotide sequence: TGTGCCAGCTCAACTCGGGAGTATTCGAACACCGGGGAGCTGTTTTTT.

The DNA for the CDR3 is TGTGCCAGCAGCCTTACTAGCGGGACGGGCACAGATACGCAGTATTTT. This translates into CASSLTSGTGTDTQYF. The rearrangement uses TRBV7-7 and TRBJ2-3, with 10 bases fitting TRBD2. The V segment lost 5 bases and the J segment 1 base; nucleotides outside the gene matches: 6. Germline CDR1 SSHAT, CDR2 FNYEAQ (reference sequence). This CDR3 spans 16 amino acids.

The chain is built from TRBV7-2 and TRBJ2-7; 12 bases match TRBD2. The trim removed 8 bases at V and 0 bases at J, leaving 14 bases unmatched. The CDR3 totals 18 residues. Germline loops: CDR1 SGHTA, CDR2 FQGNSA. Here the CDR3 reads CASAIIRASGRASYEQYF. DNA for the CDR3: TGTGCCAGCGCTATCATAAGGGCTAGCGGGAGGGCCTCCTACGAGCAGTACTTC.

The chain joins TRBV4-2 to TRBJ1-3; 7 bases match TRBD1. The CDR3 is 18 amino acids. The germline CDR1 and CDR2 sequences are LGHNA and YNFKEQ. The ends lost 0 bases at V and 3 bases at J; junction bases unmatched: 11. Here the CDR3 DNA reads TGTGCCAGCAGCCAAGAAGATAGCAGAGACAGGGATGGAAACACCATATATTTT. Its translation: CASSQEDSRDRDGNTIYF.

This sequence joins TRBV29-1 and TRBJ1-4; D is unclear. The CDR3 is made up of 12 amino acids. V was trimmed by 6 bases and J by 7 bases, leaving 12 bases between them. Germline V gene lookup returns CDR1 SQVTM and CDR2 ANQGSEA. CDR3 loop: CSVTGRGEKLFF. In DNA, the CDR3 is TGCAGCGTGACGGGGAGAGGTGAAAAACTGTTTTTT.

This clone was observed a few times. The genes are TRBV6-4 and TRBJ2-1, with TRBD2 matching over 14 bases. The J segment lost 6 bases and the V segment lost 5 bases, leaving 9 bases of the junction unmatched. Germline-derived CDR1 and CDR2 are MRHNA and SNTAGT. This CDR3 spans 17 amino acids. In DNA, the CDR3 is TGTGCCAGCAGTCCCGGGACTAGCGGGGGTCTGGTCAATGAGCAGTTCTTC. It yields the protein CASSPGTSGGLVNEQFF.

J is TRBJ1-2 and V is TRBV14; D is ambiguous. From germline, CDR1 is SGHDN and CDR2 FVKESK. Trimming pared 1 base from V and 4 bases from J, leaving 16 bases between. There are 16 residues in the CDR3. The CDR3 loop is CASSQGAASSAYGYTF. The CDR3, as DNA: TGTGCCAGCAGCCAAGGGGCAGCTAGCTCTGCCTATGGCTACACCTTC.

This clone was detected once. The chain recombines TRBV1 with TRBJ2-1; the D segment call TRBD2 is taken from the table without a DNA check. TRBV1 is a documented pseudogene. CDR3 size: 13 residues. DNA of the CDR3: TGCACCAGCTGCGGGAGATCCTACAATGAGCAGTTCTTC. Translation gives CTSCGRSYNEQFF.

The V and J genes are TRBV3-1 (or the pseudogene TRBV3-2) and TRBJ1-6; D is uncertain. V was pared by 5 bases and J by 5 bases, with 16 bases between. CDR1 and CDR2 (germline): LGHDT, YNNKEL (reference sequence). This CDR3 is 16 amino acids long. In DNA, the CDR3 is TGTGCCAGCAGCGTGGAGGTTTTTACTCATAATTCACCCCTCCACTTT. Amino acid sequence: CASSVEVFTHNSPLHF.